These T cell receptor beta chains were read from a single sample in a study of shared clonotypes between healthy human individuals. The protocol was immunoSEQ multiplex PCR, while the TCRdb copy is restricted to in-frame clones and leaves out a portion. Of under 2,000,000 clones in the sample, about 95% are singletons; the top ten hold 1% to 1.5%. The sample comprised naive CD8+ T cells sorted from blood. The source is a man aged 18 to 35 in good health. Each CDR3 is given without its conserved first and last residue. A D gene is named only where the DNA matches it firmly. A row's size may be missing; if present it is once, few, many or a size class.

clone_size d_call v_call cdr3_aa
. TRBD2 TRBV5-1 ASSGQRGATDTQY
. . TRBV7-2 ASSLFRYNEQF
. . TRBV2 ASSEYRVEAF
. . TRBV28 ASSLGGVGETQY
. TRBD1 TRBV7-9 ASSFRDSLGTQY
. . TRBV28 ASSFPGALSYEQY
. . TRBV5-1 ASGLIKDGEQY
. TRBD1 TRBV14 ASSPRDSSYEQY
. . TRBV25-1 ASSEFEVSGPQH
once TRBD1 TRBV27 ASSSGQGGEQY
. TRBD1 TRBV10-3 AIMRDRDFDEAF
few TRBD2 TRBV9 ASSEVAGDSDTQY
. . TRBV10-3 AISDWGGETQY
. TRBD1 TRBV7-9 ASSSSTGFPGELF
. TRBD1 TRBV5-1 ASSLDRGHYEQY
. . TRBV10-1 ASSESKLTDTQY
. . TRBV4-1 ASSPKLSGETQY
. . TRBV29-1 SVKDTSSGGELF
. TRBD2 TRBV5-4 ASGPSGTYEQY
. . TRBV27 ASSPHQGTGELF
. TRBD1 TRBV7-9 ASSPSDRGADTQY
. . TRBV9 ASSVAGTANYGYT
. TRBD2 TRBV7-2 ASSAGTISTDTQY
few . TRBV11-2 ASSLGQGPYEQY
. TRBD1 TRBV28 ASSSWTGLEVYGYT
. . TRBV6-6 ASSSAGTTGELF
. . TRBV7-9 ASSTGISANTEAF
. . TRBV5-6 ASSVEGPDTQY
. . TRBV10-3 AISDSWTNTEAF
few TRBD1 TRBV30 AWSLDRAVEAF
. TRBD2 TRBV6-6 ASSYGLAWEQF
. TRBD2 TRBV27 ASSSGLAGGPADTQY